The subject of this entry is one T cell receptor (beta chain). This clonotype has at least ten counts. Its cognate antigen has yet to be identified. No per-base quality is available; no much larger clone lies one base away. This entry belongs to a study of molecular identifiers for immune sequencing clone quantification listed by TCRdb under 2018. For context, the study as a whole: For a replicate experiment, the RNA from either approximately 20,000 or 100,000 naive CD8 T cells was divided into five aliquots, and four of those aliquots went on to sequencing. This methods study used CD8 T cells to benchmark TCR RNA copy counting and molecular-identifier clustering-based TCR repertoire sequencing (MIDCIRS). Paper-wide results and their limitations: Identical TCR molecules sharing a barcode could cause highly expanded clone sizes to be underestimated. In CMV-specific effector cells, clones with more than 20 RNA copies accounted for over 98% of molecules, whereas in naive cells such clones accounted for under 1%. Without barcode sub-clustering, chimeric consensus sequences inflated TCR diversity; chimeras reached as high as 47%. Spiked-in Jurkat TCR RNA (around 9 copies' worth), which is not part of the donor repertoire, was contained in the naive libraries. About 3 recovered TCR RNA copies per cell were obtained by modeling, versus about 9 by digital PCR, implying a capture efficiency of roughly 32%. Spiked-in Jurkat TCR RNA equal to a single cell's worth was reported to be detectable even within 1,200,000 naive CD8 T cells.

Libraries of naive CD8 T cells were built from anywhere between about 17,000 and 1,000,000 sorted cells, with 10%, 30% or 50% of the purified RNA used. On a BD FACSAria II, naive CD8 T cells were FACS-sorted as CD8+CD4-CCR7+CD45RA+ and collected into RLT Plus buffer. Approximately 9 TCR copies' worth of Jurkat RNA were spiked into roughly 17,000-1,100,000 naive CD8 T cell samples to test detection sensitivity. CD8 T cells were enriched using RosetteSep CD8+ T Cell Enrichment Cocktail and Ficoll-Paque, and the enriched cells then underwent ACK red cell lysis. The CDR3 sequence holds 14 residues, the cysteine and phenylalanine included. Of the read, only the CDR3 DNA is kept; its 42 bases are in frame from base 1. CDR1 and CDR2 were assigned from the germline V gene as SGHAT and FQNNGV. Germline trimming: 3 bases from V, 5 bases from J; junction bases outside gene matches: 5. Libraries were prepared through PCR. TCRdb lists the instrument as NextSeq 500. Preparation of bulk TCR libraries followed a previously described approach, with the TCR primers listed in Table S5. Purification of total RNA was performed with the Qiagen AllPrep DNA/RNA kit. Before any analysis, reads coming from multiple sequencing runs of the same library were combined into one pool. On the authors' methods: Reads were retained only if an exact TCR constant sequence was present, and the retained reads were trimmed to 150 nt and grouped according to their 12-nt molecular barcodes. Reads in each barcode group were sub-clustered using a 15% Levenshtein threshold, and a quality-weighted consensus sequence was built for each RNA molecule. Non-functional sequences were removed, as were lower-count sequences one edit away from another. Based on fitting two negative binomial distributions, any barcode sub-cluster with under 20% of the maximum read count was discarded. Through fastp at Q25 and MiXCR, TCRdb rebuilt clones from the public reads, retaining in-frame beta chains. Each record represents a unique CDR3 protein, reported with the most common genes and DNA among its rows. TCRdb, not the original authors, processed these V and J calls. The sample includes 460,000 or so distinct CDR3 sequences, with about 26% observed a single time. Over 0.6% of the sample is taken by the ten largest.

The source material was naive CD8+ T cells from blood, with Jurkat cell RNA spiked in. In light of the paper, this sample's cell subset or site label describes: FACS-sorted CD8+CD4-CCR7+CD45RA+ naive T cells. This clonotype was sampled from a human donor in good health. Some libraries in this study had Jurkat cell RNA spiked in. This chain joins TRBV11-2 to TRBJ2-7, and TRBD2 matches 9 of the central bases. Here is the DNA: TGTGCCAGCAGCTTGGGCGGGGGGGCCCACGAGCAGTACTTC. It translates to CASSLGGGAHEQYF.